The clone carrying this T cell receptor beta chain was recorded once. The sample belongs to a study of blood T cell repertoires in COVID-19. The assay was immunoSEQ multiplex PCR, and TCRdb's table has in-frame clones only and misses some. This table holds 95,000 to 120,000 clones, about 88% found once. The CDR3 covers 17 residues. Germline V gene data show CDR1 as KGHDR and CDR2 as SFDVKD. The J segment lost 4 bases and the V segment lost 2 bases, leaving 8 bases of the junction unmatched. The receptor comes from a man aged 40-49 years with acute or convalescent COVID-19. The sequenced material came from peripheral blood. The rearrangement joins TRBV24-1 to TRBJ2-1, with 9 bases that match TRBD2. In DNA form, the CDR3 reads TGTGCCACCAGTGATTCAAGTAGCGGGGGCCAATACAATGAGCAGTTCTTC. Translated, it gives CATSDSSSGGQYNEQFF.